This passage covers 3 T cell receptor beta chains from one sample sequenced in a study of monozygotic twins with cystic fibrosis. Clones were sequenced by immunoSEQ multiplex PCR, and TCRdb holds only the in-frame ones, with some missing. This table holds about 19,000 clones, about 97% found once. The sequenced material came from blood. The receptors shown here come from a woman in her 30s with cystic fibrosis.

The genes are TRBV5-1 and TRBJ2-3; 9 bases are shared with TRBD1. CDR1 is SGHRS, CDR2 YFSETQ, per germline. This CDR3 is built from 16 residues. Unmatched junction bases numbered 4, after V lost 0 bases and J lost 2 bases. The chain's CDR3 is CASSLGGQGPTDTQYF. In nucleotides, the CDR3 is TGCGCCAGCAGCTTGGGGGGACAGGGCCCCACAGATACGCAGTATTTT.

The gene calls are TRBV7-2 and TRBJ2-7, with D uncertain. The V and J ends lost 4 bases and 3 bases respectively, with 7 bases between them. CDR1 is SGHTA and CDR2 is FQGNSA in the germline V gene. This CDR3 comprises 12 residues. For the CDR3, the DNA is TGTGCCAGCAGCTCGGACCACTACGAGCAGTACTTC. Its translation: CASSSDHYEQYF.

The rearrangement joins TRBV5-4 to TRBJ1-2; the D is unclear. The CDR3 has 14 residues. CDR1 and CDR2 (germline): SGHNT, YYREEE (reference sequence). V was cut by 2 bases and J by 6 bases, with 14 bases left in between. The CDR3 here is CASSFSPRRDGYTF. The CDR3 bases are TGTGCCAGCAGCTTTAGTCCGAGACGAGATGGCTACACCTTC. The full variable domain, its missing parts supplied by reference TRBV5-4 and TRBJ1-2, is ETGVTQSPTHLIKTRGQQVTLRCSSQSGHNTVSWYQQALGQGPQFIFQYYREEENGRGNFPPRFSGLQFPNYSSELNVNALELDDSALYLCASSFSPRRDGYTFGSGTRLTVV.